This T cell receptor beta chain is from a study of blood T cell repertoires in COVID-19. Only in-frame clones appear in the TCRdb table, and some are missing; sequencing was by immunoSEQ multiplex PCR. The sample carries about 240,000 clones, 83% recorded once. A word on this clone: The junction and the germline gene differ at one end; a read error may be behind it.

Germline V gives CDR1 SSHAT, CDR2 FNYEAQ (reference sequence). This CDR3 comprises 15 residues. This TCR was sampled from a woman aged 40-49 years who had been exposed to COVID-19. V is TRBV7-7 and J is TRBJ2-7, with TRBD1 matching 12 bases. Material: PBMCs or T cells enriched from blood (not recorded which). The CDR3 region is CASSGGQGASYEQYF. CDR3 nucleotides: TGTGCTAGCAGCGGGGGACAGGGGGCCTCCTACGAGCAGTACTTC.